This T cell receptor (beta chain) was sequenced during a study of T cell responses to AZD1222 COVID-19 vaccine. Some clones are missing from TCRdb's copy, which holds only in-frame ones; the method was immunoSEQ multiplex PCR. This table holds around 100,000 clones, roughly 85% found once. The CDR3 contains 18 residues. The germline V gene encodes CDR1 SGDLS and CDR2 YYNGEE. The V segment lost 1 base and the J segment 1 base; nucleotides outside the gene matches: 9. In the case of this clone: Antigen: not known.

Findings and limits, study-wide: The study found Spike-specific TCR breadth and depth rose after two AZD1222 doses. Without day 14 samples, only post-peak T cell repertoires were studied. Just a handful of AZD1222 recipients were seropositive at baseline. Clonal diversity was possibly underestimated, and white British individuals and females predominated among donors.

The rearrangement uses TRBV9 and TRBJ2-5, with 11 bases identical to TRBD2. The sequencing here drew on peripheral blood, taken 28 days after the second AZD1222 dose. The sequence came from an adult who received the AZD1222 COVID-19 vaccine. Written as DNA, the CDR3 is TGTGCCAGCAGCGTACAACTAGCGGGAGTCTCAGGCCAAGAGACCCAGTACTTC. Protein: CASSVQLAGVSGQETQYF.